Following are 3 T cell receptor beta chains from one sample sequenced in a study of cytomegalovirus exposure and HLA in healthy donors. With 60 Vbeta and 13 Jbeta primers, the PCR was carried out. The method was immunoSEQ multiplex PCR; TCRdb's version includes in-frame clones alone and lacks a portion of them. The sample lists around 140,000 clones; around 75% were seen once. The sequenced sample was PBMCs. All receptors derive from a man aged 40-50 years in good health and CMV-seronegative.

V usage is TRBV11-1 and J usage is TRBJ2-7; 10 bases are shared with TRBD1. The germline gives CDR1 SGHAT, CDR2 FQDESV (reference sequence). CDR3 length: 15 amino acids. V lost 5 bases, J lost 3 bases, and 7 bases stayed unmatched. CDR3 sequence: CASSPSGTGVYEQYF. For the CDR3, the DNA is TGTGCCAGCAGCCCCTCCGGGACAGGGGTCTACGAGCAGTACTTC.

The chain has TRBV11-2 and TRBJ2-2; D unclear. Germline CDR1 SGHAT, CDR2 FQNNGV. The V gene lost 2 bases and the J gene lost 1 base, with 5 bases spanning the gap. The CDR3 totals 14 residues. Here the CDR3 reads CASSLSVNTGELFF. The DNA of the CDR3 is TGTGCCAGCAGCTTATCAGTGAACACCGGGGAGCTGTTTTTT.

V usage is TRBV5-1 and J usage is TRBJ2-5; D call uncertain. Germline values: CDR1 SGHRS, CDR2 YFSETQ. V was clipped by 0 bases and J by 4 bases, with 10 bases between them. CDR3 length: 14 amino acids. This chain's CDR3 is CASSLAGFSETQYF. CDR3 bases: TGCGCCAGCAGCTTGGCCGGGTTTTCAGAGACCCAGTACTTC.